The rows below give T cell receptor beta chains drawn from one sample of a study. Using its own MiXCR run on the 5' RACE reads, TCRdb lists one record per CDR3 protein. The table shows about 46,000 distinct CDR3 sequences, with roughly 30% occurring only once. The sequencing sample was made of naive CD4+ T cells sorted from blood. These receptors all stem from a female donor with breast cancer. The CDR3 runs from the conserved cysteine through the conserved F or W. The order of the fields is D gene, clone size, J gene, V gene, CDR3 protein, CDR3 DNA. The D gene is left open where the match is weak. Size is stated for part of the rows, as once, few or many counts, or as a class when the clone is expanded.

D: .
size: few
J: TRBJ2-1
V: TRBV20-1
CDR3: CSARAPQGREQFF
DNA: TGCAGTGCTAGAGCCCCGCAGGGTCGTGAGCAGTTCTTC

D: .
size: .
J: TRBJ1-1
V: TRBV24-1
CDR3: CATSDWDNLRGAFF
DNA: TGTGCCACCAGTGATTGGGACAACCTACGAGGGGCTTTCTTT

D: TRBD1
size: few
J: TRBJ1-2
V: TRBV10-3
CDR3: CAITKTGDYGYTF
DNA: TGTGCCATCACTAAGACAGGGGATTATGGCTACACCTTC

D: TRBD2
size: .
J: TRBJ2-4
V: TRBV7-3
CDR3: CASSTGTSGGNIQYF
DNA: TGTGCCAGCAGCACCGGGACTAGCGGGGGGAACATTCAGTACTTC

D: .
size: .
J: TRBJ2-7
V: TRBV27
CDR3: CASSLMDGYEQYF
DNA: TGTGCCAGCAGTTTAATGGACGGCTACGAGCAGTACTTC

D: .
size: .
J: TRBJ2-7
V: TRBV6-2/TRBV6-3
CDR3: CASSYQGNEQYF
DNA: TGTGCCAGCAGTTATCAGGGGAACGAGCAGTACTTC

D: TRBD2
size: .
J: TRBJ2-1
V: TRBV20-1
CDR3: CSARNTPGLASNEQFF
DNA: TGCAGTGCTAGAAATACCCCGGGACTAGCATCCAATGAGCAGTTCTTC

D: TRBD1
size: few
J: TRBJ1-1
V: TRBV12-3/TRBV12-4
CDR3: CASRAQGQGNTEAFF
DNA: TGTGCCAGCAGGGCCCAAGGACAGGGTAACACTGAAGCTTTCTTT

D: TRBD1
size: medium-sized
J: TRBJ2-7
V: TRBV29-1
CDR3: CSVRQGSYEQYF
DNA: TGCAGCGTCAGACAGGGCTCCTACGAGCAGTACTTC

D: TRBD1
size: few
J: TRBJ2-2
V: TRBV6-5
CDR3: CASSPRQGVSNTGELFF
DNA: TGTGCCAGCAGTCCCCGACAGGGGGTTTCGAACACCGGGGAGCTGTTTTTT

D: .
size: .
J: TRBJ2-1
V: TRBV9
CDR3: CTSSVVESYNEQFF
DNA: TGTACCAGCAGCGTAGTTGAGTCCTACAATGAGCAGTTCTTC

D: TRBD1
size: few
J: TRBJ1-2
V: TRBV5-1
CDR3: CASAGYGQGDYGYTF
DNA: TGCGCCAGCGCGGGGTACGGACAGGGTGACTATGGCTACACCTTC

D: .
size: .
J: TRBJ2-1
V: TRBV24-1
CDR3: CATSAADRFHPLF
DNA: TGTGCCACCAGTGCTGCCGACAGGTTCCATCCGCTCTTC

D: .
size: few
J: TRBJ1-1
V: TRBV2
CDR3: CASSDGFTEAFF
DNA: TGTGCCAGCAGTGACGGCTTCACAGAAGCTTTCTTT

D: .
size: many
J: TRBJ2-3
V: TRBV12-3/TRBV12-4
CDR3: CASSLLNTQYF
DNA: TGTGCCAGCAGTTTACTGAATACGCAGTATTTT

D: .
size: .
J: TRBJ1-3
V: TRBV25-1
CDR3: CASRESGGAGNTIYF
DNA: TGTGCCAGCAGGGAGTCGGGCGGGGCTGGAAACACCATATATTTT

D: TRBD1
size: few
J: TRBJ1-2
V: TRBV28
CDR3: CASGRGDSPGYTF
DNA: TGTGCCAGCGGCAGGGGGGACAGCCCTGGCTACACCTTC

D: .
size: few
J: TRBJ2-1
V: TRBV6-5
CDR3: CASSYRPLELNEQFF
DNA: TGTGCCAGCAGTTATAGACCTCTAGAACTCAATGAGCAGTTCTTC

D: .
size: few
J: TRBJ2-7
V: TRBV29-1
CDR3: CSVGKESSEQYF
DNA: TGCAGCGTTGGAAAGGAATCATCCGAGCAGTACTTC

D: .
size: many
J: TRBJ2-1
V: TRBV5-1
CDR3: CASSLSQGGNEQFF
DNA: TGCGCCAGCAGCTTGAGTCAGGGGGGGAATGAGCAGTTCTTC

D: .
size: .
J: TRBJ1-3
V: TRBV6-5
CDR3: CASSLRQVSGNTIYF
DNA: TGTGCCAGCAGTTTAAGACAGGTGTCTGGAAACACCATATATTTT

D: .
size: .
J: TRBJ2-1
V: TRBV5-6
CDR3: CASRKSDEQFF
DNA: TGTGCCAGCAGGAAGAGCGATGAGCAGTTCTTC